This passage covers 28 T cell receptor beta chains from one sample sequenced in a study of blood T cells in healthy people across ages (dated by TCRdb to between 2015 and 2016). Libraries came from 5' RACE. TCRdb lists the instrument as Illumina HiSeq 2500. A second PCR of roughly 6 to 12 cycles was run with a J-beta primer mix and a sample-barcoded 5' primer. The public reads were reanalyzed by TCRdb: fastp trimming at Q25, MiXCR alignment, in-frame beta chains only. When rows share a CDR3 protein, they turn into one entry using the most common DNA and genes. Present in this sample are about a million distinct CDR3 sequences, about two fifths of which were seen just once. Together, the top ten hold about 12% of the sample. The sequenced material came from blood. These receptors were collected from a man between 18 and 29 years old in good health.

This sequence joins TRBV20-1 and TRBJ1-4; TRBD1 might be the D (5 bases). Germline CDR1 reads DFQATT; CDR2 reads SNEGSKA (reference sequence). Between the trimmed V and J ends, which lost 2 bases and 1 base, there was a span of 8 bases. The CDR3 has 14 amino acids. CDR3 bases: TGCAGTGCTAGATGGGGGGAAACTAATGAAAAACTGTTTTTT. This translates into CSARWGETNEKLFF.

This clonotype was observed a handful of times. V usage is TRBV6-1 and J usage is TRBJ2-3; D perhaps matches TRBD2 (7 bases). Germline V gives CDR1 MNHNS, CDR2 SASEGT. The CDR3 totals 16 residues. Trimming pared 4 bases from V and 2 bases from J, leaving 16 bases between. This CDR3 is CASSALAGASTDTQYF. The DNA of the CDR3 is TGTGCCAGCAGTGCCCTGGCGGGGGCATCCACAGATACGCAGTATTTT.

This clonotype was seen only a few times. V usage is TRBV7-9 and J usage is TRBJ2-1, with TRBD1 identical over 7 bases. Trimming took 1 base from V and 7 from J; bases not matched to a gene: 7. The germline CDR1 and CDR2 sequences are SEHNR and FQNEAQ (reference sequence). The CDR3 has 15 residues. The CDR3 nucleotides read TGTGCCAGCAGCTTAGTGATATGGGACAGTAATGAGCAGTTCTTC. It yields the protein CASSLVIWDSNEQFF.

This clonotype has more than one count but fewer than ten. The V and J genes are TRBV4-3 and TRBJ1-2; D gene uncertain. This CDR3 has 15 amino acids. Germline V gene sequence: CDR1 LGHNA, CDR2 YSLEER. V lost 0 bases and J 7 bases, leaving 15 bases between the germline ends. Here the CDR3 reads CASSQDNSPKCGYTF. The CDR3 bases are TGCGCCAGCAGCCAAGATAACAGCCCTAAGTGTGGCTACACCTTC.

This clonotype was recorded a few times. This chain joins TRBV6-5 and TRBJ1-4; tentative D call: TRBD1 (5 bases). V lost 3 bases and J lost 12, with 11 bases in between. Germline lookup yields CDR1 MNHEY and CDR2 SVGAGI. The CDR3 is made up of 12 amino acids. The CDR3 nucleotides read TGTGCCAGCAGTTATTCCATGGGGGAACTGTTTTTT. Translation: CASSYSMGELFF.

The CDR3 sequence is CASSSQPKENYGYTF. DNA for the CDR3: TGTGCCAGCAGCTCCCAGCCCAAAGAGAACTATGGCTACACCTTC. The gene calls are TRBV5-5 and TRBJ1-2, with D unresolved. Germline V gene lookup returns CDR1 SGHKS and CDR2 YYEKEE (reference sequence). CDR3 length equals 15 residues. Trimming stripped 3 bases from V and 2 bases from J, with 14 bases between.

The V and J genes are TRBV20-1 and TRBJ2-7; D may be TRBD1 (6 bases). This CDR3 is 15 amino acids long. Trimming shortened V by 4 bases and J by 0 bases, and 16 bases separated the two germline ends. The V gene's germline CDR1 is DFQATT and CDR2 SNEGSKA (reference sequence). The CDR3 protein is CSATVRTASSYEQYF. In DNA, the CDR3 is TGCAGTGCTACCGTCCGGACAGCGAGCTCCTACGAGCAGTACTTC.

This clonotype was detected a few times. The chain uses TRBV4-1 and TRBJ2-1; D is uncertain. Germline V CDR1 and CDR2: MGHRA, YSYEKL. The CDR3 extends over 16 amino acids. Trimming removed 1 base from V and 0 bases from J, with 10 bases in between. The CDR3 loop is CASSQGFGSSYNEQFF. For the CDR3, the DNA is TGCGCCAGCAGCCAAGGATTCGGCAGCTCCTACAATGAGCAGTTCTTC.

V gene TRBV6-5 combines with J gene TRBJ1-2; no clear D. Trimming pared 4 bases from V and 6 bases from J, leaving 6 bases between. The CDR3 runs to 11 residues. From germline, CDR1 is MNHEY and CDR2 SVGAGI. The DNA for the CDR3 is TGTGCCAGCAGTTCCCTCGATGGCTACACCTTC. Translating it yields CASSSLDGYTF.

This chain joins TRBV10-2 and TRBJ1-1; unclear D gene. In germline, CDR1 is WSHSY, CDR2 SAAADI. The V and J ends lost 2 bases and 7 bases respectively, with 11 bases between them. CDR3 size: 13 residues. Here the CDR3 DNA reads TGCGCCAGCAGTGAGACCATTAACGGTGAAGCTTTCTTT. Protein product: CASSETINGEAFF.

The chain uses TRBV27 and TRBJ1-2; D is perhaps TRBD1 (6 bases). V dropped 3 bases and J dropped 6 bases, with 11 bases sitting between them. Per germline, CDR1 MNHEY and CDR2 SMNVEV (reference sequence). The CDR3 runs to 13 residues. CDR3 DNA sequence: TGTGCCAGCAGTTTTATCACAGGGAATGGCTACACCTTC. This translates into CASSFITGNGYTF.

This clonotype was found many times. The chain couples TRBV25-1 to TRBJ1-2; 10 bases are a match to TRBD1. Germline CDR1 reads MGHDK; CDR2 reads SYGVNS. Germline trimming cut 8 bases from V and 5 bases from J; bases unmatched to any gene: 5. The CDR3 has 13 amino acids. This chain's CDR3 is CASGGTGVYGYTF. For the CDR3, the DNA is TGTGCCAGCGGAGGGACAGGGGTTTATGGCTACACCTTC.

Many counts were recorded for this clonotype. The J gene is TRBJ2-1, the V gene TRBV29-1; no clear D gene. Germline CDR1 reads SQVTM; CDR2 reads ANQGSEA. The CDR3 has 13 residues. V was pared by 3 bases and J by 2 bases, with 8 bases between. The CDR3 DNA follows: TGCAGCGTTGATCGAAACACCTACAATGAGCAGTTCTTC. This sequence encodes CSVDRNTYNEQFF.

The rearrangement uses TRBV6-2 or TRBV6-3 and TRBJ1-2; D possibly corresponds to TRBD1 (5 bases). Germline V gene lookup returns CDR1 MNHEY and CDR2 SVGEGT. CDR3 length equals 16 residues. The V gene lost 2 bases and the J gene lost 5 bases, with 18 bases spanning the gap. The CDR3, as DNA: TGTGCCAGCAGTTACCCGGGGACTCTCGTTCGGTATGGCTACACCTTC. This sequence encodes CASSYPGTLVRYGYTF.

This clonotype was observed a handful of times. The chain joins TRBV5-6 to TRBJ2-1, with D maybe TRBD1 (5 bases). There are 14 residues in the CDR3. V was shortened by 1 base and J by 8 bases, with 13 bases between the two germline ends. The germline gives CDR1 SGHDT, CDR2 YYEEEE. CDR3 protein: CASSLFSGKDEQFF. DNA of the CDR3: TGTGCCAGCAGCTTGTTTTCAGGGAAGGATGAGCAGTTCTTC.

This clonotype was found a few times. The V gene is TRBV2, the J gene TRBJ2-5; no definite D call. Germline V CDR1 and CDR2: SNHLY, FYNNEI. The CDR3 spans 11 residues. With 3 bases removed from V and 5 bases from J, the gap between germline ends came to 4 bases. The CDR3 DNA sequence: TGTGCCAGCAGTGAGTTCGAGACCCAGTACTTC. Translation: CASSEFETQYF.

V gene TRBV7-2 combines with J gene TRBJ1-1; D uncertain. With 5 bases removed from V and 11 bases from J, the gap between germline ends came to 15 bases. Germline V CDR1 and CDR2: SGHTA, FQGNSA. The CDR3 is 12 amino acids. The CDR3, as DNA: TGTGCCAGCAGCCCCCGGGTATATCGGGCTTTCTTT. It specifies CASSPRVYRAFF.

The DNA for the CDR3 is TGCAGTGCTAGAGACCCCCGGGCCACAGGGCAGTATTTT. It yields the protein CSARDPRATGQYF. This chain connects TRBV20-1 to TRBJ2-3; D may be TRBD1 (5 bases). Germline V gene sequence: CDR1 DFQATT, CDR2 SNEGSKA (reference sequence). The CDR3 runs 13 residues. Between the trimmed V and J ends, which lost 0 bases and 11 bases, there was a span of 15 bases.

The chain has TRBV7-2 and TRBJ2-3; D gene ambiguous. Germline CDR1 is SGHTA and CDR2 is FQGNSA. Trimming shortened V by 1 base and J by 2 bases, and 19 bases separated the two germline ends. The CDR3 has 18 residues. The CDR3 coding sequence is TGTGCCAGCAGCTTAGGTTCGGCAGTAAAATATTACACAGATACGCAGTATTTT. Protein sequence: CASSLGSAVKYYTDTQYF.

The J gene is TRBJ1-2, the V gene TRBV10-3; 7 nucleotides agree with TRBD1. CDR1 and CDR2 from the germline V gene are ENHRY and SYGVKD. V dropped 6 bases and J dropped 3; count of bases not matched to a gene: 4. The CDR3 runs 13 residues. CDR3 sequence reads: CAISVRGDYGYTF. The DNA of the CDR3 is TGTGCCATCAGCGTCAGGGGGGACTATGGCTACACCTTC.

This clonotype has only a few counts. CDR3 in DNA: TGTGCCAGCAGTGGGACCGAGCAGTACTTC. Protein product: CASSGTEQYF. J is TRBJ2-7 and V is TRBV25-1; D is undetermined. The CDR3 is made up of 10 amino acids. CDR1 is MGHDK and CDR2 is SYGVNS in the germline V gene. V shed 4 bases and J shed 6 bases, with 4 bases lying between them.

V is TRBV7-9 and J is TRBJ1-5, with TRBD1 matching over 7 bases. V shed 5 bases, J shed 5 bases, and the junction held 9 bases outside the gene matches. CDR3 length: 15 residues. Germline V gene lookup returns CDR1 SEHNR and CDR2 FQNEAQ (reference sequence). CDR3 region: CASSPSGGIHQPQHF. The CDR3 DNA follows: TGTGCCAGCAGCCCCTCAGGGGGGATACATCAGCCCCAGCATTTT.

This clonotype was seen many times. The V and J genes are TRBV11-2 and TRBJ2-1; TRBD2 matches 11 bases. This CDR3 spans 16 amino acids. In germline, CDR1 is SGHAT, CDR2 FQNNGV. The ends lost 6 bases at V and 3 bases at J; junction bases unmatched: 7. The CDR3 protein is CASSFLSGGDYNEQFF. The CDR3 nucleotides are TGTGCCAGCAGTTTCCTTAGCGGGGGGGACTACAATGAGCAGTTCTTC. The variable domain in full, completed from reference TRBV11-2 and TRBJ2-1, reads EAGVAQSPRYKIIEKRQSVAFWCNPISGHATLYWYQQILGQGPKLLIQFQNNGVVDDSQLPKDRFSAERLKGVDSTLKIQPAKLEDSAVYLCASSFLSGGDYNEQFFGPGTRLTVL.

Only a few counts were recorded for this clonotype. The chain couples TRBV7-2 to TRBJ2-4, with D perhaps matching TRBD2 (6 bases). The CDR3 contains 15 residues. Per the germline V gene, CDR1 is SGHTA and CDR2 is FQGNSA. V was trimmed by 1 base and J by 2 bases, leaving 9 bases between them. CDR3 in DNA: TGTGCCAGCAGCTTAGGAGGAGGGACCAAAAACATTCAGTACTTC. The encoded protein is CASSLGGGTKNIQYF.

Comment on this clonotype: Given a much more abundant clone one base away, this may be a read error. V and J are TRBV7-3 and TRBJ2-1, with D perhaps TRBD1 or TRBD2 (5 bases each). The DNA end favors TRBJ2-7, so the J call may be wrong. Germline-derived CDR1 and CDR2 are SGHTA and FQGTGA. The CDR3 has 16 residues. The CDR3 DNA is TGTGCCAGCAGCTCCGAGCCGGGACGAGGAAACAATGAGCAGTACTTC. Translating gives CASSSEPGRGNNEQYF.

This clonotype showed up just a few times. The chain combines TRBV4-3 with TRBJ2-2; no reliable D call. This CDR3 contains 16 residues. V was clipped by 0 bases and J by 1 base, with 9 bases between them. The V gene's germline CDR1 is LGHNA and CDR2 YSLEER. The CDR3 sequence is CASSQERELNTGELFF. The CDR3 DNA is TGCGCCAGCAGCCAAGAACGAGAACTGAACACCGGGGAGCTGTTTTTT.

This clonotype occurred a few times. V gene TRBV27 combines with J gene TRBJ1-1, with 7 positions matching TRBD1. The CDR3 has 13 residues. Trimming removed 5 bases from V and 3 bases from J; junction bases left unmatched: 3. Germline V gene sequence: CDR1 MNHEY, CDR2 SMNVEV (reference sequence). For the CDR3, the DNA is TGTGCCAGCAGTCATACAGGGGACACTGAAGCTTTCTTT. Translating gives CASSHTGDTEAFF.

CDR3 residues: CASSPIAGGGYGYTF. The DNA of the CDR3 is TGTGCCAGCAGCCCCATAGCAGGGGGGGGCTATGGCTACACCTTC. The chain couples TRBV14 to TRBJ1-2; 7 bases line up with TRBD1. Germline CDR1 SGHDN, CDR2 FVKESK. V lost 4 bases, J lost 4 bases, and 9 bases stayed unmatched. The CDR3 is 15 amino acids.